This T cell receptor (beta chain) was recovered during a study of human T cells and chemical hapten exposure. Study-level background: DPC at 0.01% went onto the upper back in patch tests, read at 6 days.

This clonotype was seen more than once but under ten times. Its antigen is still unknown. Study-level results: The formation of large CDR3 similarity clusters by expanded TCRs significantly exceeded that of controls. Counts of expanded TCRs (at PT1) showed a positive correlation with patch test score.

The germline V and J ends were trimmed by 5 bases and 1 base, with 5 bases remaining between them. Germline V gives CDR1 SEHNR, CDR2 FQNEAQ (reference sequence). This CDR3 has 12 amino acids. The library gave individual cDNA molecules unique molecular identifiers. TCRdb analysed the RACE reads with MiXCR anew, one entry per CDR3 protein. The sample holds about 85,000 distinct CDR3 sequences; 8.5% are singletons and the top ten take 2% to 3%. Indicated time point: pre-sensitization, week 0. Treatment defined: therapeutic diphenylcyclopropenone sensitization with weekly scalp DPC. The sample consisted of whole blood, taken in connection with sensitization to the hapten diphenylcyclopropenone (DPC). This chain connects TRBV7-9 to TRBJ1-2; D gene unclear. The sequence came from a man between 40 and 49 years old with alopecia areata. Some clones in this sample may be carry-over from other donors' samples. The CDR3 DNA reads as TGTGCCAGCAGCACCAATAACTATGGCTACACCTTC. Protein: CASSTNNYGYTF.